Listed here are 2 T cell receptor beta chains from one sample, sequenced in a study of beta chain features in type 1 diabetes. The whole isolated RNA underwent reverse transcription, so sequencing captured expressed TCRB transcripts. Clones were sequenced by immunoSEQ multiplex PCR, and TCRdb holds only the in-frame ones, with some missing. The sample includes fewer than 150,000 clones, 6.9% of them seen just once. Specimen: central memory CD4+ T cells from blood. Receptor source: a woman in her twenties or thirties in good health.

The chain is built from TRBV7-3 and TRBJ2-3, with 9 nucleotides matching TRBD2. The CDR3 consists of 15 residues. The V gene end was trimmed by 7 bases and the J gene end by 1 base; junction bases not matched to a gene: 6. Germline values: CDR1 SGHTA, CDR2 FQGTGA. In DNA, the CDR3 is TGTGCCAGCAAGAGGACTAGCGAGCGCACAGATACGCAGTATTTT. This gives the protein CASKRTSERTDTQYF.

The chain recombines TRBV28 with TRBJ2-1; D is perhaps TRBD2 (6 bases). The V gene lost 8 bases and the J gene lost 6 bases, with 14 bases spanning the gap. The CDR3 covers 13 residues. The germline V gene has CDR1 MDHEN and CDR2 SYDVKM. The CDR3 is CASWTTGLNEQFF. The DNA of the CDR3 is TGTGCCAGCTGGACTACAGGCCTCAATGAGCAGTTCTTC.